Below, 14 T cell receptor beta chains from the same sample are listed, as sequenced in a study of chemoradiotherapy in HPV16-positive cancers. TCRdb's copy holds only in-frame clones and misses some; the assay was immunoSEQ multiplex PCR. The sample records about 29,000 clones, 91% being singletons. The sample here was blood, taken from a patient who underwent chemoradiotherapy. These receptors were collected from a human donor with HPV-associated anogenital cancer.

The chain joins TRBV5-4 to TRBJ2-7; 8 nucleotides agree with TRBD1. Unmatched junction bases numbered 7, after V lost 4 bases and J lost 7 bases. CDR1 is SGHNT, CDR2 YYREEE, per germline (reference sequence). This CDR3 has 13 residues. Written as DNA, the CDR3 is TGTGCCAGCAGCAGGGACAGGACCGGGGAGCAGTACTTC. It yields the protein CASSRDRTGEQYF.

The chain combines TRBV28 with TRBJ1-2; unclear D gene. CDR3 length: 13 amino acids. The V gene's germline CDR1 is MDHEN and CDR2 SYDVKM. With 2 bases removed from V and 8 bases from J, the gap between germline ends came to 12 bases. CDR3 in DNA: TGTGCCAGCAGTTTACGTCCCGTGCAGGGCTACACCTTC. The encoded protein is CASSLRPVQGYTF.

This chain links TRBV5-1 with TRBJ1-2; D is perhaps TRBD1 (6 bases). Trimming stripped 4 bases from V and 6 bases from J, with 16 bases between. CDR1 and CDR2 (germline): SGHRS, YFSETQ. CDR3 length: 14 amino acids. The CDR3 coding sequence is TGCGCCAGCAGCCCGGAGGGGGTAAGGAATGGCTACACCTTC. Translating it yields CASSPEGVRNGYTF.

This chain links TRBV6-5 with TRBJ2-5; D gene ambiguous. The CDR3 covers 10 residues. Per the germline V gene, CDR1 is MNHEY and CDR2 is SVGAGI. Trimming took 2 bases from V and 8 from J, leaving 3 bases between them. The CDR3 region has the DNA TGTGCCAGCAGTTACCCAACCCAGTACTTC. Residues: CASSYPTQYF.

V usage is TRBV11-2 and J usage is TRBJ2-1; no definite D call. Looked up from germline, CDR1 is SGHAT and CDR2 is FQNNGV. This CDR3 spans 12 amino acids. V shed 5 bases and J shed 5 bases, with 7 bases lying between them. The CDR3 nucleotides read TGTGCCAGCAGCCTACTCGACAATGAGCAGTTCTTC. Protein sequence: CASSLLDNEQFF.

V gene TRBV2 combines with J gene TRBJ2-7; possibly TRBD1 or TRBD2 for D (5 bases each). The CDR3 is made up of 14 amino acids. V was shortened by 5 bases and J by 5 bases, with 16 bases between the two germline ends. The germline gives CDR1 SNHLY, CDR2 FYNNEI. The CDR3 loop reads CASSQWEWGNEQYF. As DNA, the CDR3 is TGTGCCAGCAGTCAGTGGGAGTGGGGGAACGAGCAGTACTTC.

This chain links TRBV27 with TRBJ2-3; 10 bases match TRBD2. V shed 6 bases and J 14 bases; nucleotides not matched to a gene: 8. The CDR3 is 12 amino acids. CDR1 is MNHEY and CDR2 is SMNVEV in the germline V gene (reference sequence). The CDR3 here is CASSFSGGKVYF. CDR3 bases: TGTGCCAGCAGCTTTAGCGGGGGGAAGGTGTATTTT.

The chain couples TRBV4-2 to TRBJ2-3, with 12 bases lining up with TRBD2. The germline V gene has CDR1 LGHNA and CDR2 YNFKEQ. This CDR3 contains 19 residues. V was pared by 6 bases and J by 6 bases, with 19 bases of the junction left unmatched. DNA for the CDR3: TGTGCCAGCAGTCCAAGATACACCGGACTAGCGGGGACAATCGATACGCAGTATTTT. Translating it yields CASSPRYTGLAGTIDTQYF.

The rearrangement uses TRBV28 and TRBJ1-1; no firm D call. From germline, CDR1 is MDHEN and CDR2 SYDVKM. CDR3 length: 13 amino acids. Trimming removed 6 bases at V and 1 base at J, with 9 bases between. The CDR3 loop reads CASSLGRNTEAFF. The CDR3 nucleotides read TGTGCCAGCAGCCTCGGACGGAACACTGAAGCTTTCTTT.

CDR3 residues: CASSFGLSSTDTQYF. The CDR3 region has the DNA TGTGCCAGCAGCTTCGGACTATCTAGCACAGATACGCAGTATTTT. This chain links TRBV7-9 with TRBJ2-3; possible D gene TRBD2, 6 bases. The V gene's germline CDR1 is SEHNR and CDR2 FQNEAQ (reference sequence). The CDR3 runs 15 residues. The ends were cut back, 3 bases at V and 0 bases at J, with 10 bases in the middle.

The chain couples TRBV4-1 to TRBJ1-2; D gene uncertain. This CDR3 contains 15 residues. CDR1 MGHRA and CDR2 YSYEKL come from the germline V gene. V lost 4 bases and J 6 bases, leaving 18 bases between the germline ends. CDR3 protein: CASSPSAVFRNGYTF. The CDR3 DNA is TGCGCCAGCAGCCCCTCGGCTGTATTTCGGAATGGCTACACCTTC.

This sequence joins TRBV5-6 and TRBJ2-1; the match to TRBD2 covers 7 bases. V was clipped by 2 bases and J by 7 bases; unmatched bases: 9. This CDR3 has 15 amino acids. From germline, CDR1 is SGHDT and CDR2 YYEEEE. The CDR3, as DNA: TGTGCCAGCAGCTTTATGGGAGGGAGGGAGAATGAGCAGTTCTTC. Translation gives CASSFMGGRENEQFF. The whole variable domain, remainder taken from reference TRBV5-6 and TRBJ2-1, is DAGVTQSPTHLIKTRGQQVTLRCSPKSGHDTVSWYQQALGQGPQFIFQYYEEEERQRGNFPDRFSGHQFPNYSSELNVNALLLGDSALYLCASSFMGGRENEQFFGPGTRLTVL.

The V and J genes are TRBV10-3 and TRBJ1-1, with 7 bases lining up with TRBD1. Germline CDR1 ENHRY, CDR2 SYGVKD. The CDR3 contains 14 residues. After removal of 1 base from V and 2 bases from J, the junction contained 1 base not matched to a gene. CDR3 protein: CAISEYRGNTEAFF. The CDR3 DNA sequence: TGTGCCATCAGTGAGTACAGGGGCAACACTGAAGCTTTCTTT.

Here the CDR3 reads CASSDLGYGYTF. The CDR3, as DNA: TGTGCCAGCAGTGACCTGGGCTATGGCTACACCTTC. The V and J genes are TRBV6-1 and TRBJ1-2; no firm D call. Germline V CDR1 and CDR2: MNHNS, SASEGT. V lost 3 bases and J lost 4, with 6 bases in between. CDR3 length: 12 residues.